This T cell receptor beta chain was identified in a study of T-cell reconstitution after alpha-beta-depleted transplantation in children. This clonotype has a count of ten or more. The germline V and J ends were trimmed by 7 bases and 4 bases, with 5 bases remaining between them. The CDR3 loop spans 10 amino acids. Preparation of the TCRbeta library was carried out with unique molecular identifiers. TCRdb reanalysed the PCR reads using MiXCR and keeps one entry per CDR3 protein. The table records about 640,000 distinct CDR3 sequences, over 15% of them present only once. Source: PBMCs from the stem cell graft donor, taken from the stem cell graft. The TCR originated in a human donor who donated a stem cell graft to a child with acute myeloid leukemia. This rearrangement joins TRBV12-3 or TRBV12-4 to TRBJ2-7, with D perhaps matching TRBD1 (5 bases). In DNA form, the CDR3 reads TGTGCCAGCAAGGGGTACGAGCAGTACTTC. Residues: CASKGYEQYF.